This T cell receptor (beta chain) was obtained from a study of glioma-infiltrating T cells after dendritic cell vaccination. Study overall: At biweekly intervals, patients got three intradermal dendritic cell vaccine injections.

Time point indicated: after dendritic cell vaccination, including at tumor progression/relapse. The table came from immunoSEQ multiplex PCR; TCRdb's copy has only in-frame clones and leaves some out. The sample lists about 87,000 clones, roughly 87% occurring once. The CDR3 is 18 amino acids. V lost 4 bases, J lost 0 bases, and 8 bases stayed unmatched. Germline V gene data show CDR1 as SGHDT and CDR2 as YYEEEE. Sequences were derived from blood, sampled after dendritic cell vaccination. The rearrangement uses TRBV5-6 and TRBJ1-6; 9 bases align to TRBD1. The origin of this receptor is a human donor with glioblastoma. CDR3 in amino acids: CASSGTGLSSSYNSPLHF. DNA for the CDR3: TGTGCCAGCAGCGGGACAGGGCTCTCGAGCTCCTATAATTCACCCCTCCACTTT. The whole variable domain, remainder taken from reference TRBV5-6 and TRBJ1-6, is DAGVTQSPTHLIKTRGQQVTLRCSPKSGHDTVSWYQQALGQGPQFIFQYYEEEERQRGNFPDRFSGHQFPNYSSELNVNALLLGDSALYLCASSGTGLSSSYNSPLHFGNGTRLTVT.